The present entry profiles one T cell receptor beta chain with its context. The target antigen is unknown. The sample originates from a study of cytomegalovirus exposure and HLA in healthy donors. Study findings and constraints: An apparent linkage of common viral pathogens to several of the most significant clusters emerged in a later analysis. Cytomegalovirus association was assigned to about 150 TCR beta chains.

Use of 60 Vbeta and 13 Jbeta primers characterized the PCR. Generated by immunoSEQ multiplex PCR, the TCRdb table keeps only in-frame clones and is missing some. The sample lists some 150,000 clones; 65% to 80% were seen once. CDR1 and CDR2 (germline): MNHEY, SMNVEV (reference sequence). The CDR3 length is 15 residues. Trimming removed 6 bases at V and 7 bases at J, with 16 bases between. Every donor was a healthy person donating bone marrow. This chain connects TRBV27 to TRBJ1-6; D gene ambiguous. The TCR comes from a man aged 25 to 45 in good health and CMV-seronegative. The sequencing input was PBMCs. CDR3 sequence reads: CASSRGRGGNSPLHF. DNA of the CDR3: TGTGCCAGCAGCCGTGGACGCGGAGGGAATTCACCCCTCCACTTT.